This T cell receptor beta chain was recorded in a study of CXCR3-negative and CXCR3-positive naive CD8 T cells. The germline V gene has CDR1 MDHEN and CDR2 SYDVKM. The CDR3 sequence is 12 residues long. UMI-labeled 5' RACE TRB cDNA libraries were prepared from the cells. TCRdb re-called the 5' RACE reads, yielding one record per CDR3 amino acid sequence without DNA. This sample's table reports fewer than 65,000 distinct CDR3 sequences. Turning to this clonotype: What it binds is not known.

Study findings and constraints: Naive cells with CXCR3 showed TRB CDR3s that were more hydrophobic than those in CXCR3-negative naive cells.

This chain links TRBV28 with TRBJ2-5. The origin of this receptor is a human donor in good health. Some clones in this sample may be carry-over from other donors' samples. Sequencing was carried out using naive CXCR3+ CD8+ T cells from blood. Subset in this sample: CD45RO-CCR7+CD27+CD95- naive CD8+ T cells expressing CXCR3 (TNR3+). This chain's CDR3 is CASSKYLATQYF.